This TCR beta chain came from a study of radiation and T cells in renal cell carcinoma. Notes on the study in general: Without pretreatment biopsies, baseline tumor clonotype presence was undetermined.

Sequenced by immunoSEQ multiplex PCR; TCRdb stores in-frame clones only, minus some. The sample consists of about 140,000 clones, around 78% of them appearing once. As to time point: baseline pretreatment blood. Treatment given: 15 Gy SBRT to primary tumor, nephrectomy 4 weeks later. Blood was sampled at baseline, 2 weeks and 4 weeks after SBRT. The patient's renal cell carcinoma had clear cell pathology. A note on this clone: Its antigen is not identified.

The TCR sequence derives from a woman aged 50 to 60 with renal cell carcinoma. The sequences come from blood, collected from a patient whose treatment included radiotherapy and nephrectomy.

CDR3: CASSRTGGDTEAFF. CDR3 sequence (DNA): TGTGCCAGCTCCCGGACAGGTGGGGACACTGAAGCTTTCTTT. The chain uses TRBV18 and TRBJ1-1, with TRBD1 matching 7 bases. The V and J ends lost 6 bases and 3 bases, in that order; junction bases with no gene match: 7. Germline-derived CDR1 and CDR2 are KGHSH and LQKENI. The CDR3 extends over 14 amino acids.